These 10 T cell receptor beta chains were sequenced from one sample in a study of OX40 agonist ivuxolimab in advanced cancers. Some clones are missing from TCRdb's copy, which holds only in-frame ones; the method was immunoSEQ multiplex PCR. This sample has roughly 43,000 clones, with around 91% found just once. The sequencing here drew on CD4+ or CD8+ T cells sorted from blood, taken in a trial of the OX40 agonist ivuxolimab. The source is an adult with an advanced solid tumor such as melanoma, head and neck, liver or kidney cancer.

V gene TRBV19 combines with J gene TRBJ2-1, with 8 bases identical to TRBD1. CDR1 and CDR2 from the germline V gene are LNHDA and SQIVND (reference sequence). V lost 4 bases and J lost 1; bases outside the gene matches: 9. The CDR3 sequence is 17 residues long. For the CDR3, the DNA is TGTGCCAGTAGTACCCCCAGCCAGGGGGCATCCTACAATGAGCAGTTCTTC. This translates into CASSTPSQGASYNEQFF. The entire variable domain, with the rest obtained from reference TRBV19 and TRBJ2-1, is as follows: DGGITQSPKYLFRKEGQNVTLSCEQNLNHDAMYWYRQDPGQGLRLIYYSQIVNDFQKGDIAEGYSVSREKKESFPLTVTSAQKNPTAFYLCASSTPSQGASYNEQFFGPGTRLTVL.

This clone was seen a handful of times. The V call is TRBV6-6, the J call TRBJ1-5; D gene ambiguous. The CDR3 is made up of 13 amino acids. Germline CDR1 reads MNHNY; CDR2 reads SVGAGI (reference sequence). Trimming cost V 5 bases and J 0 bases, with 5 bases left between them. The CDR3 region has the DNA TGTGCCAGCAGTCCGTATAGCAATCAGCCCCAGCATTTT. It encodes CASSPYSNQPQHF.

The chain has TRBV30 and TRBJ2-5, with D maybe TRBD1 (6 bases). The CDR3 consists of 14 residues. CDR1 GTSNPN and CDR2 SVGIG come from the germline V gene (reference sequence). Trimming stripped 6 bases from V and 4 bases from J, with 18 bases between. CDR3 sequence reads: CACTGFGAPETQYF. CDR3 nucleotide sequence: TGTGCCTGTACAGGGTTCGGGGCCCCAGAGACCCAGTACTTC.

The chain couples TRBV6-4 to TRBJ2-7; D ambiguous. Germline assignment: CDR1 MRHNA and CDR2 SNTAGT. V lost 5 bases and J 4 bases, leaving 15 bases between the germline ends. There are 14 residues in the CDR3. The CDR3 here is CASSYTAATYEQYF. The CDR3 region has the DNA TGTGCCAGCAGTTACACGGCAGCTACATACGAGCAGTACTTC.

The chain employs TRBV6-6 and TRBJ1-2, with 7 bases aligning to TRBD1. With V trimmed by 5 bases and J by 4 bases, 7 bases remained unmatched. The CDR3 has 14 residues. Germline V CDR1 and CDR2: MNHNY, SVGAGI (reference sequence). The chain's CDR3 is CASSTGAGVYGYTF. As DNA, the CDR3 is TGTGCCAGCAGTACAGGGGCAGGGGTCTATGGCTACACCTTC.

V and J are TRBV5-4 and TRBJ2-7; D remains ambiguous. The germline CDR1 and CDR2 sequences are SGHNT and YYREEE (reference sequence). This CDR3 contains 15 residues. The V gene lost 0 bases and the J gene lost 3 bases, with 13 bases spanning the gap. CDR3 nucleotides: TGTGCCAGCAGCTTGGACCGGGCGGCCTTCTACGAGCAGTACTTC. This sequence encodes CASSLDRAAFYEQYF.

This chain connects TRBV6-1 to TRBJ1-5, with a possible D match to TRBD1 (5 bases). Per germline, CDR1 MNHNS and CDR2 SASEGT. Trimming took off 7 bases at V and 0 bases at J, with 10 bases between the two ends. The CDR3 spans 14 residues. In nucleotides, the CDR3 is TGTGCCAGCATGGAGGGGCATAGCAATCAGCCCCAGCATTTT. It translates to CASMEGHSNQPQHF.

The CDR3 reads CASSLGGQAYEQYF. DNA of the CDR3: TGTGCCAGCAGCTTAGGGGGACAGGCCTACGAGCAGTACTTC. The chain carries TRBV7-2 and TRBJ2-7; 8 nucleotides match TRBD1. The CDR3 contains 14 residues. Germline V gene lookup returns CDR1 SGHTA and CDR2 FQGNSA. After removal of 1 base from V and 2 bases from J, the junction contained 1 base not matched to a gene. The whole variable domain, filled in from reference TRBV7-2 and TRBJ2-7, reads GAGVSQSPSNKVTEKGKDVELRCDPISGHTALYWYRQSLGQGLEFLIYFQGNSAPDKSGLPSDRFSAERTGGSVSTLTIQRTQQEDSAVYLCASSLGGQAYEQYFGPGTRLTVT.

The genes are TRBV29-1 and TRBJ1-2; 8 bases agree with TRBD1. The length of the CDR3 is 14 residues. Germline CDR1 is SQVTM and CDR2 is ANQGSEA. The V gene end was trimmed by 0 bases and the J gene end by 6 bases; junction bases not matched to a gene: 6. This CDR3 reads CSVEDLVDRDGYTF. DNA of the CDR3: TGCAGCGTTGAAGATCTAGTGGACAGGGATGGCTACACCTTC.

This clone appeared a single time. The chain uses TRBV7-8 and TRBJ1-1; D is undetermined. The V gene lost 2 bases and the J gene lost 6 bases, with 19 bases spanning the gap. This CDR3 spans 16 amino acids. CDR1 SGHVS and CDR2 FQNEAQ come from the germline V gene. This chain's CDR3 is CASSLLTGGIGAEAFF. The CDR3 DNA reads as TGTGCCAGCAGCTTACTTACGGGCGGTATTGGGGCTGAAGCTTTCTTT. Combining the CDR3 with reference TRBV7-8 and TRBJ1-1 gives the whole variable domain GAGVSQSPRYKVAKRGQDVALRCDPISGHVSLFWYQQALGQGPEFLTYFQNEAQLDKSGLPSDRFFAERPEGSVSTLKIQRTQQEDSAVYLCASSLLTGGIGAEAFFGQGTRLTVV.